The T cell receptor beta chain under discussion was sequenced for a study of blood T cell repertoires in COVID-19. Overall study: Collection of acute and convalescent COVID-19 samples took place in the United States, Italy and Spain.

This CDR3 is built from 15 residues. Looked up from germline, CDR1 is SGHAT and CDR2 is FQNNGV. V was trimmed by 3 bases and J by 2 bases, leaving 14 bases between them. Assay: immunoSEQ multiplex PCR; the TCRdb copy retains only in-frame clones and omits some. The table has roughly 170,000 clones, roughly 84% seen once. The sequence was collected from a man aged 55 to 69 who had recovered from COVID-19. This sequence joins TRBV11-2 and TRBJ2-7; tentative D call: TRBD2 (7 bases). The sample consisted of peripheral blood. CDR3 protein: CASSLDRGGAYEQYF. The CDR3 DNA follows: TGTGCCAGCAGCTTGGACCGAGGGGGGGCCTACGAGCAGTACTTC.